There are a few counts of the clone carrying this TCR beta chain. What it binds is unknown. This record belongs to a study of T cells in tumors after PD-1 blockade. V was cut by 5 bases and J by 3 bases, with 11 bases left in between. CDR3 size: 14 residues. Per the germline V gene, CDR1 is LGHDT and CDR2 is YNNKEL (reference sequence). Findings and limits, study-wide: Some novel exhausted tumor clones appeared in pre-treatment blood, suggesting peripheral recruitment.

Method: immunoSEQ multiplex PCR; TCRdb's copy keeps in-frame clones and lacks some. The repertoire includes 30,000 to 40,000 clones, around four fifths of them detected once, and over 30% sits in the top ten. Sequencing used PBMCs, obtained before anti-PD-1 treatment. The V gene is TRBV3-1 (or the pseudogene TRBV3-2), the J gene TRBJ1-5, with D possibly matching TRBD1 (5 bases). The sequence was collected from a human donor with basal cell carcinoma. The CDR3 protein is CASSSRQFNQPQHF. Written as DNA, the CDR3 is TGTGCCAGCAGCTCTCGACAGTTCAATCAGCCCCAGCATTTT.